The T cell receptor beta chain described here comes from a study of beta chain features in type 1 diabetes. Expressed TCRB transcripts were sequenced because the entire RNA isolate underwent reverse transcription. Here immunoSEQ multiplex PCR was the method, and the copy in TCRdb shows in-frame clones only, minus some. The table shows nearly 250,000 clones, with around 68% occurring only once. This CDR3 comprises 15 residues. Trimming shortened V by 1 base and J by 0 bases, and 7 bases separated the two germline ends. From germline, CDR1 is MGHRA and CDR2 YSYEKL. This clone was recorded only once. V usage is TRBV4-1 and J usage is TRBJ2-1; no clear D gene. This TCR was sampled from a man in his thirties or forties in good health. Sequences were obtained from naive CD4+ T cells from blood. CDR3 in amino acids: CASSQASLSYNEQFF. Here the CDR3 DNA reads TGCGCCAGCAGCCAAGCCAGCCTCTCCTACAATGAGCAGTTCTTC.